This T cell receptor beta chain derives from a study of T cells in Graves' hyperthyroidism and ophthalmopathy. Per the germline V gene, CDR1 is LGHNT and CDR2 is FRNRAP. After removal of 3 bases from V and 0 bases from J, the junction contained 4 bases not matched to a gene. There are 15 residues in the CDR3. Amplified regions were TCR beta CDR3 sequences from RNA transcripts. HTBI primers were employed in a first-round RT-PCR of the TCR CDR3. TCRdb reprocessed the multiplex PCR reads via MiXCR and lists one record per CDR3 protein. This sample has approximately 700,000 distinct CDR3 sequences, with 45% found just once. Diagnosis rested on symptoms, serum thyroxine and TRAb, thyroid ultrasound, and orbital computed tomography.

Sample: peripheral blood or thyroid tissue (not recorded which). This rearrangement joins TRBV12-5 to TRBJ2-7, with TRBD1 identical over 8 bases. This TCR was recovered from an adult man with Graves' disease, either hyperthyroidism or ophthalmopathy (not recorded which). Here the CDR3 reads CASGLWTGYSYEQYF. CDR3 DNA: TGTGCTAGTGGTTTATGGACAGGGTACTCCTACGAGCAGTACTTC.